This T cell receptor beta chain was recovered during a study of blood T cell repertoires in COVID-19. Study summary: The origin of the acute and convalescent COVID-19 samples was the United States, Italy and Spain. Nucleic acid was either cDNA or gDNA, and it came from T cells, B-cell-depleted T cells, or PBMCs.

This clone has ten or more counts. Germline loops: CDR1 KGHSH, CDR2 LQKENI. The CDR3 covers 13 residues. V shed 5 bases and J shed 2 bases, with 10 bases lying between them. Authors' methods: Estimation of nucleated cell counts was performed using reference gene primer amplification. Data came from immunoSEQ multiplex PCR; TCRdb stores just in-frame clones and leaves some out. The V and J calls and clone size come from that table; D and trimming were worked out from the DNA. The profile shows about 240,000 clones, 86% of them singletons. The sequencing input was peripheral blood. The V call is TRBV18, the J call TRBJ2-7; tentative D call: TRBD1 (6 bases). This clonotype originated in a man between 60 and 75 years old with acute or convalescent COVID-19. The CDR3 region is CASSGRGAYEQYF. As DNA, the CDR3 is TGTGCCAGCTCAGGCAGGGGAGCCTACGAGCAGTACTTC. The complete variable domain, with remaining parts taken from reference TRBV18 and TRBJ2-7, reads NAGVMQNPRHLVRRRGQEARLRCSPMKGHSHVYWYRQLPEEGLKFMVYLQKENIIDESGMPKERFSAEFPKEGPSILRIQQVVRGDSAAYFCASSGRGAYEQYFGPGTRLTVT.